This entry describes one TCR beta chain. Sample time point: healthy volunteer bleed at 2 weeks. Total RNA was isolated from whole blood that had not been fractionated. Between the trimmed V and J ends, which lost 4 bases and 3 bases, there was a span of 8 bases. The V gene's germline CDR1 is ENHRY and CDR2 SYGVKD. This CDR3 is built from 13 residues. TCRdb recomputed calls from the RACE reads with MiXCR, one row per CDR3 protein. The sample holds around 130,000 distinct CDR3 sequences, about 9.4% seen once. The data originate from a study of human T cells and chemical hapten exposure. The chain joins TRBV10-3 to TRBJ2-3, with D hard to call. The receptor was isolated from a male donor in good health. Some clones in this sample may be carry-over from other donors' samples. The sample comprised whole blood. As DNA, the CDR3 is TGTGCCATCAGTGCAGTAGGGACAGATACGCAGTATTTT. This sequence encodes CAISAVGTDTQYF.